The clone carrying this TCR beta chain was counted at least ten times. The entry originates in a study of T-cell reconstitution after alpha-beta-depleted transplantation in children. Looked up from germline, CDR1 is MGHRA and CDR2 is YSYEKL. The CDR3 runs to 13 residues. Trimming removed 0 bases from V and 7 bases from J, with 7 bases in between. A TCRbeta library incorporating unique molecular identifiers was prepared. In TCRdb, the PCR reads were re-called with MiXCR into one record per CDR3 protein. The data show about 360,000 distinct CDR3 sequences, roughly 13% seen once. This clonotype originated in a human donor who donated a stem cell graft to a child with Fanconi anemia. This chain joins TRBV4-1 and TRBJ2-1; D not resolved. The sequencing here drew on PBMCs, taken from the stem cell graft. Here the CDR3 DNA reads TGCGCCAGCAGCCAAGAGTGGTCTAATGAGCAGTTCTTC. Translating it yields CASSQEWSNEQFF.